Reported below is one TCR beta chain. What it binds is not known. This sample is drawn from a study of shared clonotypes between healthy human individuals. Points from the study as a whole: Lower generation probabilities were found for non-shared clonotypes than for those shared by all four donors. Deeper or shallower sequencing was expected to change how clonotypes are shared among donors.

Looked up from germline, CDR1 is SGHNT and CDR2 is YYREEE (reference sequence). V dropped 3 bases and J dropped 2 bases, with 12 bases sitting between them. The CDR3 covers 14 residues. The assay used deep level. The assay was immunoSEQ multiplex PCR, and TCRdb's table has in-frame clones only and misses some. Seen here are more than 600,000 clones, roughly nine tenths observed once, and the top ten hold roughly 22%. CD45RO-negative, CCR7-positively selected cells formed the naive CD8 fraction, excluding terminally differentiated effector memory CD45RA+ cells. The sample was naive CD8+ T cells sorted from blood. The TCR was taken from a man aged 30 to 39 in good health. V gene TRBV5-4 combines with J gene TRBJ2-7; D is uncertain. The CDR3 sequence: CASSYGDAAYEQYF. The DNA of the CDR3 is TGTGCCAGCAGCTACGGAGACGCCGCCTACGAGCAGTACTTC.